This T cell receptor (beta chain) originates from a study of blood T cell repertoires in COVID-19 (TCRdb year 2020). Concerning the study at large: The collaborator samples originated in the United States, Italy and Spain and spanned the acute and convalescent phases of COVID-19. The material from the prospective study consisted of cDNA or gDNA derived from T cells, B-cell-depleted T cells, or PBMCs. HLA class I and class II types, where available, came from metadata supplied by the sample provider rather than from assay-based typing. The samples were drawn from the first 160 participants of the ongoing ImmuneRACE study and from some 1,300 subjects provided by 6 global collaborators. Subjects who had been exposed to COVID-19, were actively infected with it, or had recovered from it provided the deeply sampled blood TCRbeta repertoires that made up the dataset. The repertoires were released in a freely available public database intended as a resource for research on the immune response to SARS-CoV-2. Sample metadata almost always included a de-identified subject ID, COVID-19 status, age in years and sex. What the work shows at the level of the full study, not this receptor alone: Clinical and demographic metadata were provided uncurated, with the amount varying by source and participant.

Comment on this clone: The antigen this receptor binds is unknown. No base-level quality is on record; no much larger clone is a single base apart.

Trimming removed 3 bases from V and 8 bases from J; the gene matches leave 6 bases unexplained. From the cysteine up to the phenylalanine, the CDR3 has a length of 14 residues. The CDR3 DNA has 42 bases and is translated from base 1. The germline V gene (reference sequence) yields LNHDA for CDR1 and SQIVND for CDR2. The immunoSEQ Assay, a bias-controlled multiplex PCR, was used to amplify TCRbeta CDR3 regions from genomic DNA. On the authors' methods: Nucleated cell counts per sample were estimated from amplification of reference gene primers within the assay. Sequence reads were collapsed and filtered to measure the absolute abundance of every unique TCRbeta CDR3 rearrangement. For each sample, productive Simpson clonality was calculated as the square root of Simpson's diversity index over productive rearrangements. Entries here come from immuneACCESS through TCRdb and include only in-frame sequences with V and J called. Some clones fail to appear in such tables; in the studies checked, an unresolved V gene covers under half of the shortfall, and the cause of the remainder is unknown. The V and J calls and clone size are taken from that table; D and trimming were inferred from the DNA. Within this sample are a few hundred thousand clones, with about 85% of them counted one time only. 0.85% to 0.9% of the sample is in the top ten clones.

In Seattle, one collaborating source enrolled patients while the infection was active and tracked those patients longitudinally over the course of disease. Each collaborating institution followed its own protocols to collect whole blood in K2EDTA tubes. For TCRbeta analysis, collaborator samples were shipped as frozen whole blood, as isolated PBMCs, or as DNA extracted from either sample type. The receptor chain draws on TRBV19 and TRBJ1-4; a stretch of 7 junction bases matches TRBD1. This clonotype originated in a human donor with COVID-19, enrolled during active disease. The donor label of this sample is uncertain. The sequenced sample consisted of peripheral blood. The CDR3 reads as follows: CASSIRDREEKLFF. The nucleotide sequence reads TGTGCCAGTAGTATCCGAGACAGGGAAGAAAAACTGTTTTTT.